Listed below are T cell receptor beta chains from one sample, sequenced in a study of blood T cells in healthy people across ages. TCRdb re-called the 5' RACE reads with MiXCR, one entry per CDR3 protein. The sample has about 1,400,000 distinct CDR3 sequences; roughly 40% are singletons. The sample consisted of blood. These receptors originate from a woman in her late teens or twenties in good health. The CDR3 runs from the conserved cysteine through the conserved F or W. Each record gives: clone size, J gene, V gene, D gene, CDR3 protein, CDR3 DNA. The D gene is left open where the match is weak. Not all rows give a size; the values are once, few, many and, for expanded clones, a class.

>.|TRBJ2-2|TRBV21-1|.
CASRRTEKGARKSGELFF
TGTGCCAGCAGGCGCACTGAGAAGGGGGCTCGAAAGTCCGGGGAGCTGTTTTTT
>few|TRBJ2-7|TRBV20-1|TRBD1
CSAGGQGGLNEQYF
TGCAGTGCTGGGGGACAGGGGGGGCTAAATGAGCAGTACTTC
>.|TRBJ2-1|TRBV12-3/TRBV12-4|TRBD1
CASSSPDRPSEQFF
TGTGCCAGCAGTTCCCCGGACAGGCCCAGCGAGCAGTTCTTC
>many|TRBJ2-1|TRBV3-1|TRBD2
CASSTSGNEQFF
TGTGCCAGCAGTACTAGCGGGAATGAGCAGTTCTTC
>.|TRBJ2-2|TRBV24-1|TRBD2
CATSDRGSIGGELFF
TGTGCCACCAGTGACCGCGGGAGTATAGGCGGGGAGCTGTTTTTT
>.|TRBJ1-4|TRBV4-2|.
CASSQRGTGIPTNEKLFF
TGTGCCAGCAGCCAAAGAGGTACAGGAATTCCAACTAATGAAAAACTGTTTTTT
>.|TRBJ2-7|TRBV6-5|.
CASSRAGTDYNEQYF
TGTGCCAGCAGTCGCGCCGGGACTGACTACAATGAGCAGTACTTC
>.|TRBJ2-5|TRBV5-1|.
CVSSLDLAGQETQYF
TGCGTCAGCAGCTTGGATTTGGCAGGCCAAGAGACCCAGTACTTC
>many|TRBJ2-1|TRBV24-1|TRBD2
CATSDPQRGGSSYNEQFF
TGTGCCACCAGTGACCCCCAACGGGGAGGGAGCTCCTACAATGAGCAGTTCTTC
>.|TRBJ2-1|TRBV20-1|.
CSARKLGTSYNEQFF
TGCAGTGCTAGAAAATTGGGGACGAGCTACAATGAGCAGTTCTTC
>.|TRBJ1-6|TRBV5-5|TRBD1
CASSFSPGQDCALHF
TGTGCCAGCAGTTTTTCCCCGGGACAGGATTGTGCCCTCCACTTT
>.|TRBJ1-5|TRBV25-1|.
CASSEGSGFGNQPQHF
TGTGCCAGCAGTGAAGGTAGCGGGTTCGGCAATCAGCCCCAGCATTTT
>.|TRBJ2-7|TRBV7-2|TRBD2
CASSPSGSFSYEQYF
TGTGCCAGCAGCCCTAGCGGGTCCTTCTCCTACGAGCAGTACTTC
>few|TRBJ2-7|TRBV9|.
CASSVGSLDSHEQYF
TGTGCCAGCAGCGTAGGATCTCTCGACAGCCACGAGCAGTACTTC
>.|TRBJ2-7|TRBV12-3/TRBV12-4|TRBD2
CASSLRSLAGSSLTYNEQYF
TGTGCCAGCAGTTTAAGGTCGCTAGCGGGATCCTCCCTTACCTACAATGAGCAGTACTTC
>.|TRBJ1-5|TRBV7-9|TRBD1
CASSTGTGVYQPQHF
TGTGCCAGCAGCACCGGGACAGGGGTTTATCAGCCCCAGCATTTT
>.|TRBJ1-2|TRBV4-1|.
CASSQELNRANYGYTF
TGCGCCAGCAGCCAAGAGCTCAATAGGGCCAACTATGGCTACACCTTC
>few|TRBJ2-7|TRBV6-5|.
CASSYKAGPYEQYF
TGTGCCAGCAGTTACAAGGCAGGTCCCTACGAGCAGTACTTC
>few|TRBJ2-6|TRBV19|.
CASSIKPFRSGANVLTF
TGTGCCAGTAGTATCAAGCCCTTCCGCTCTGGGGCCAACGTCCTGACTTTC
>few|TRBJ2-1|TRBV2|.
CASEEFEYNEQFF
TGTGCCAGCGAGGAATTTGAATACAATGAGCAGTTCTTC
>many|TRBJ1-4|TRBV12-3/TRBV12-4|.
CASSPTTGSKGEKLFF
TGTGCCAGCAGTCCGACCACCGGTTCAAAGGGGGAAAAACTGTTTTTT
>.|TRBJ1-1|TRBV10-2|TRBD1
CASRRDRATEAFF
TGCGCCAGCAGGCGGGACAGGGCCACTGAAGCTTTCTTT
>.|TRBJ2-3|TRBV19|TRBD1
CASSRDPRTGNTDTQYF
TGTGCCAGTAGTCGCGATCCACGGACAGGGAACACAGATACGCAGTATTTT
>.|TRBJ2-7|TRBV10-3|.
CAISDIERNNEQYF
TGTGCCATCAGTGACATAGAGCGAAACAATGAGCAGTACTTC
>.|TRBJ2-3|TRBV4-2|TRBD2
CASSQVGSGGGTDTQYF
TGTGCCAGCAGCCAAGTAGGAAGCGGGGGGGGGACAGATACGCAGTATTTT
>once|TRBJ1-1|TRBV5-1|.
CASSLGLGSGANTEAFF
TGCGCCAGCAGCCTGGGCCTCGGCAGCGGCGCGAACACTGAAGCTTTCTTT
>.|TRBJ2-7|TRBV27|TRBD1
CARDLTGSYEQYF
TGTGCCAGAGATCTGACAGGGTCCTACGAGCAGTACTTC
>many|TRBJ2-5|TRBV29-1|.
CSVERGGETQYF
TGCAGCGTTGAAAGGGGAGGAGAGACCCAGTACTTC
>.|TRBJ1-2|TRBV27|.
CASSFRGNTNYGYTF
TGTGCCAGCAGTTTCCGGGGGAATACTAACTATGGCTACACCTTC
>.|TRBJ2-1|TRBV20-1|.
CSAEVFLPSSYNEQFF
TGCAGTGCCGAAGTTTTCCTCCCGAGCTCCTACAATGAGCAGTTCTTC
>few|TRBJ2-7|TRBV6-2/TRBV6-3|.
CASRNYNEQYF
TGTGCCAGCAGAAACTACAATGAGCAGTACTTC
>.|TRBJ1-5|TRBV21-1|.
CASSKVGGRGTSNQPQHF
TGTGCCAGCAGCAAAGTGGGGGGCCGGGGGACTAGCAATCAGCCCCAGCATTTT
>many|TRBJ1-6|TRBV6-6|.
CASSSIDNSPLHF
TGTGCCAGCAGTTCCATTGATAATTCACCCCTCCACTTT
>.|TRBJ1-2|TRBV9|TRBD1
CASSVDGTGEGYTF
TGTGCCAGCAGCGTCGACGGGACAGGGGAAGGCTACACCTTC
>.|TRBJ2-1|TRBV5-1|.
CASSPLGAYNEQFF
TGCGCCAGCAGCCCCCTCGGGGCATACAATGAGCAGTTCTTC
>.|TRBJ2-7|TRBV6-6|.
CASSYQDVWYEQYF
TGTGCCAGCAGTTACCAGGACGTGTGGTACGAGCAGTACTTC
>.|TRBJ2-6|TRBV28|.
CASSRRQPAGANVLTF
TGTGCCAGCAGTCGCAGACAGCCCGCTGGGGCCAACGTCCTGACTTTC